Listed here are 28 T cell receptor beta chains from one sample, sequenced in a study of T cell responses to AZD1222 COVID-19 vaccine. Clones were read by immunoSEQ multiplex PCR, and TCRdb kept only the in-frame ones, dropping some. Of more than 80,000 clones listed, about 90% are singletons. Sequenced material: peripheral blood, taken 28 days after the second AZD1222 dose. These receptors all stem from an adult who received the AZD1222 COVID-19 vaccine.

The rearrangement uses TRBV5-1 and TRBJ1-4, with 8 positions matching TRBD1. V dropped 3 bases and J dropped 8; count of bases not matched to a gene: 9. From germline, CDR1 is SGHRS and CDR2 YFSETQ. The CDR3 loop spans 15 amino acids. CDR3 in amino acids: CASSSTGGGKEKLFF. The CDR3 nucleotides read TGCGCCAGCAGCTCCACAGGGGGAGGTAAAGAAAAACTGTTTTTT.

For the CDR3, the DNA is TGTGCCAGTACCGTGGGAGGGTTTGAGAGGGAGCCCCAGCATTTT. As protein: CASTVGGFEREPQHF. The chain links TRBV19 to TRBJ1-5, with unresolved D. Germline V gives CDR1 LNHDA, CDR2 SQIVND (reference sequence). Deletions cut 7 bases from V and 8 bases from J, with 21 bases between. The CDR3 is 15 amino acids.

This chain connects TRBV19 to TRBJ1-5; D gene uncertain. V shed 1 base and J shed 6 bases, with 10 bases lying between them. The CDR3 contains 14 residues. The germline CDR1 and CDR2 sequences are LNHDA and SQIVND (reference sequence). The chain's CDR3 is CASSIVNRGQPQHF. The DNA of the CDR3 is TGTGCCAGTAGTATAGTCAATCGTGGTCAGCCCCAGCATTTT.

The gene calls are TRBV11-2 and TRBJ1-3; D possibly corresponds to TRBD1 (6 bases). V was shortened by 6 bases and J by 4 bases, with 16 bases between the two germline ends. The CDR3 runs to 15 residues. The V gene's germline CDR1 is SGHAT and CDR2 FQNNGV. The CDR3 loop reads CASSPFTGSGNTIYF. CDR3 DNA sequence: TGTGCCAGCAGTCCATTTACAGGGTCGGGAAACACCATATATTTT.

V is TRBV6-2 or TRBV6-3 and J is TRBJ1-5, with no clear D. Germline CDR1 is MNHEY and CDR2 is SVGEGT. V lost 5 bases, J lost 3 bases, and 8 bases lay in between. This CDR3 region has 13 residues. The CDR3 DNA reads as TGTGCCAGCAGTAGGGTCCACAATCAGCCCCAGCATTTT. Its translation: CASSRVHNQPQHF.

This chain links TRBV2 with TRBJ2-1; TRBD2 matches at 10 bases. The CDR3 has 15 amino acids. Germline V gene lookup returns CDR1 SNHLY and CDR2 FYNNEI. With V trimmed by 6 bases and J by 1 base, 3 bases remained unmatched. The CDR3 nucleotides are TGTGCCAGCAGAACAGCGGGGGGGTCCTACAATGAGCAGTTCTTC. It encodes CASRTAGGSYNEQFF.

The chain employs TRBV11-2 and TRBJ1-6; D is possibly TRBD1 (5 bases). V was shortened by 3 bases and J by 8 bases, with 11 bases between the two germline ends. There are 14 residues in the CDR3. In germline, CDR1 is SGHAT, CDR2 FQNNGV. CDR3 DNA: TGTGCCAGCAGCTTCGGGACTACCTATTCACCCCTCCACTTT. Translated: CASSFGTTYSPLHF.

V and J are TRBV19 and TRBJ1-2; unclear D gene. V was cut by 6 bases and J by 8 bases, with 19 bases left in between. The CDR3 has 14 residues. CDR1 and CDR2 (germline): LNHDA, SQIVND (reference sequence). The CDR3 DNA follows: TGTGCCAGTAGCCCCCTGGGGTACGGCGGCGGCTACACCTTC. Translation: CASSPLGYGGGYTF.

The V and J genes are TRBV4-1 and TRBJ1-2, with TRBD1 matching 9 bases. The J segment lost 1 base and the V segment lost 1 base, leaving 7 bases of the junction unmatched. Germline CDR1 reads MGHRA; CDR2 reads YSYEKL. CDR3 size: 17 residues. The CDR3 region is CASSQGDRVNRNYGYTF. CDR3 coding DNA: TGCGCCAGCAGCCAAGGGGACAGGGTGAACCGTAACTATGGCTACACCTTC.

The chain combines TRBV14 with TRBJ1-2; no reliable D call. The germline V gene encodes CDR1 SGHDN and CDR2 FVKESK. The V gene lost 3 bases and the J gene lost 8 bases, with 16 bases spanning the gap. The CDR3 covers 14 residues. This chain's CDR3 is CASSQSERAEGYTF. In DNA, the CDR3 is TGTGCCAGCAGCCAGTCGGAGAGGGCGGAAGGCTACACCTTC.

This chain links TRBV28 with TRBJ1-1, with D hard to call. V lost 2 bases and J lost 8, with 9 bases in between. Germline V gene sequence: CDR1 MDHEN, CDR2 SYDVKM. The CDR3 has 12 amino acids. In nucleotides, the CDR3 is TGTGCCAGCAGTTTAGGAACGGCCGAAGCTTTCTTT. Encoded protein: CASSLGTAEAFF.

The chain links TRBV3-1 (or the pseudogene TRBV3-2) to TRBJ2-3; D may be TRBD1 (6 bases). CDR1 is LGHDT, CDR2 YNNKEL, per germline (reference sequence). The ends were cut back, 8 bases at V and 4 bases at J, with 19 bases in the middle. The CDR3 has 15 residues. The CDR3 nucleotides are TGTGCCAGCCGACCACAGGGTCGGAGAGCAGATACGCAGTATTTT. This codes for CASRPQGRRADTQYF.

V is TRBV4-3 and J is TRBJ2-3; 7 bases are shared with TRBD2. Trimming took 0 bases from V and 3 from J; bases not matched to a gene: 6. The CDR3 is made up of 16 amino acids. Germline V gene lookup returns CDR1 LGHNA and CDR2 YSLEER. The CDR3: CASSQEPGEGTDTQYF. The CDR3 coding sequence is TGCGCCAGCAGCCAAGAACCGGGGGAGGGGACAGATACGCAGTATTTT.

This rearrangement joins TRBV9 to TRBJ2-3; D is unclear. This CDR3 comprises 16 residues. Trimming left V 0 bases short and J 4 bases short, with 15 bases between. Germline lookup yields CDR1 SGDLS and CDR2 YYNGEE. In DNA form, the CDR3 reads TGTGCCAGCAGCGTAGGGTTAGTGGGGTCGGCAGATACGCAGTATTTT. Its translation: CASSVGLVGSADTQYF.

The chain is built from TRBV15 and TRBJ2-7; D is undetermined. This CDR3 has 15 residues. V was pared by 0 bases and J by 5 bases, with 14 bases between. Per germline, CDR1 LNHNV and CDR2 YYDKDF (reference sequence). In DNA form, the CDR3 reads TGTGCCACCAGCAGAGAAATGCGACCAGGACACGAGCAGTACTTC. Protein: CATSREMRPGHEQYF. Based on the CDR3 plus reference TRBV15 and TRBJ2-7, the full variable domain is DAMVIQNPRYQVTQFGKPVTLSCSQTLNHNVMYWYQQKSSQAPKLLFHYYDKDFNNEADTPDNFQSRRPNTSFCFLDIRSPGLGDTAMYLCATSREMRPGHEQYFGPGTRLTVT.

The chain joins TRBV6-5 to TRBJ1-4; D is possibly TRBD1 (6 bases). CDR1 MNHEY and CDR2 SVGAGI come from the germline V gene. The V end lost 6 bases, the J end lost 4 bases, and 12 bases lay between the germline ends. This CDR3 region has 14 residues. The DNA for the CDR3 is TGTGCCAGCAGACCCACAGGGAGTAATGAAAAACTGTTTTTT. It yields the protein CASRPTGSNEKLFF.

The chain employs TRBV5-1 and TRBJ2-7; D is possibly TRBD2 (5 bases). The CDR3 is made up of 14 amino acids. Germline CDR1 SGHRS, CDR2 YFSETQ. V was clipped by 0 bases and J by 3 bases, with 10 bases between them. CDR3: CASSLVRGDYEQYF. In DNA form, the CDR3 reads TGCGCCAGCAGCTTGGTACGGGGAGACTACGAGCAGTACTTC.

This clone occurred once. The V and J genes are TRBV18 and TRBJ1-6; 7 positions match TRBD1. The junction had 5 bases not matched to a gene; V was cut back by 3 bases and J by 9 bases. Germline V gene data show CDR1 as KGHSH and CDR2 as LQKENI. The CDR3 has 14 residues. CDR3 amino acids: CASSPGTDGSPLHF. CDR3 bases: TGTGCCAGCTCACCTGGGACAGACGGTTCACCCCTCCACTTT.

This rearrangement joins TRBV9 to TRBJ1-6; D possibly corresponds to TRBD1 (6 bases). This CDR3 spans 11 amino acids. Trimming removed 3 bases at V and 15 bases at J, with 10 bases between. Germline CDR1 SGDLS, CDR2 YYNGEE. CDR3 region: CASSAGQRLHF. DNA for the CDR3: TGTGCCAGCAGCGCGGGACAACGCCTCCACTTT.

The chain combines TRBV30 with TRBJ1-1; D ambiguous. The CDR3 has 15 amino acids. Germline V gene sequence: CDR1 GTSNPN, CDR2 SVGIG (reference sequence). Trimming shortened V by 2 bases and J by 1 base, and 14 bases separated the two germline ends. The CDR3 loop reads CAWSPFRTANTEAFF. The CDR3 DNA follows: TGTGCCTGGAGTCCCTTTCGTACCGCGAACACTGAAGCTTTCTTT.

The V call is TRBV3-1 (or the pseudogene TRBV3-2), the J call TRBJ1-1, with a tentative D call TRBD1 (5 bases). This CDR3 region has 14 residues. V lost 5 bases to trimming and J lost 4 bases, with 14 bases between them. Per germline, CDR1 LGHDT and CDR2 YNNKEL (reference sequence). CDR3 protein: CASSAGATGTEAFF. CDR3 DNA: TGTGCCAGCAGCGCCGGGGCGACTGGCACTGAAGCTTTCTTT.

The chain employs TRBV7-2 and TRBJ2-3, with D uncertain. Trimming stripped 2 bases from V and 0 bases from J, with 9 bases between. This CDR3 spans 15 amino acids. Per germline, CDR1 SGHTA and CDR2 FQGNSA. Here the CDR3 reads CASSLRSRSTDTQYF. CDR3 nucleotides: TGTGCCAGCAGCTTAAGGAGCCGTAGCACAGATACGCAGTATTTT.

The chain couples TRBV19 to TRBJ2-1; D is unresolved. This CDR3 region has 13 residues. The germline gives CDR1 LNHDA, CDR2 SQIVND (reference sequence). Between the trimmed V and J ends, which lost 4 bases and 3 bases, there was a span of 7 bases. Here the CDR3 DNA reads TGTGCCAGTAGTACCGGTCGCTACAATGAGCAGTTCTTC. Amino acid sequence: CASSTGRYNEQFF.

V and J are TRBV7-3 and TRBJ2-5; 12 bases are shared with TRBD1. Germline V gene data show CDR1 as SGHTA and CDR2 as FQGTGA. CDR3 length: 14 residues. The V and J ends lost 5 bases and 10 bases, in that order; junction bases with no gene match: 8. The DNA for the CDR3 is TGTGCCAGCAGCCCCCTCGGGACAGGGGGCATCCAGTACTTC. Translation gives CASSPLGTGGIQYF.

V and J are TRBV6-4 and TRBJ1-5; maybe TRBD1 (5 bases). Germline values: CDR1 MRHNA, CDR2 SNTAGT. Trimming shortened V by 4 bases and J by 4 bases, and 20 bases separated the two germline ends. The CDR3 length is 17 residues. Here the CDR3 DNA reads TGTGCCAGCAGTGCCCTCGATGGGGGTCCCAGAAATCAGCCCCAGCATTTT. Protein sequence: CASSALDGGPRNQPQHF.

This rearrangement joins TRBV6-5 to TRBJ1-5, with TRBD1 identical over 7 bases. Germline-derived CDR1 and CDR2 are MNHEY and SVGAGI. CDR3 size: 15 residues. V trimming: 7 bases; J trimming: 3 bases; junction bases outside the gene matches: 9. Here the CDR3 reads CASTHRGQNNQPQHF. In nucleotides, the CDR3 is TGTGCCAGCACCCACCGGGGACAGAACAATCAGCCCCAGCATTTT.

CDR3 bases: TGTGCCAGCAGCTTAGAAAGGGACAGGGGAGAGGAAAAACTGTTTTTT. This gives the protein CASSLERDRGEEKLFF. The rearrangement links TRBV11-2 to TRBJ1-4; TRBD1 matches 10 bases. This CDR3 has 16 amino acids. Germline V gene data show CDR1 as SGHAT and CDR2 as FQNNGV. With 0 bases clipped from V and 8 bases from J, the junction kept 6 bases outside the gene matches.

The chain links TRBV19 to TRBJ1-1, with D maybe TRBD1 (6 bases). The CDR3 loop spans 16 amino acids. Trimming removed 3 bases from V and 0 bases from J, with 14 bases in between. Per the germline V gene, CDR1 is LNHDA and CDR2 is SQIVND (reference sequence). The CDR3 DNA follows: TGTGCCAGTAGTATGGGGGTGGGGGCCGTGAACACTGAAGCTTTCTTT. Translating gives CASSMGVGAVNTEAFF.